The present entry profiles one T cell receptor beta chain with its context. This sample stems from a study of blood T cell repertoires in COVID-19. Generated by immunoSEQ multiplex PCR, the TCRdb table keeps only in-frame clones and is missing some. Among around 300,000 clones listed, over 85% were seen once. V was pared by 5 bases and J by 6 bases, with 11 bases of the junction left unmatched. This CDR3 region has 15 residues. In germline, CDR1 is LNHDA, CDR2 SQIVND (reference sequence). The origin of this receptor is an older woman who had recovered from COVID-19. The chain combines TRBV19 with TRBJ2-7, with TRBD1 matching 9 bases. Sequenced: PBMCs or T cells enriched from blood (not recorded which). CDR3 nucleotide sequence: TGTGCCAGTAGTCAAGCCGGGACAGGGATATTCGAGCAGTACTTC. Translation: CASSQAGTGIFEQYF.